Below, 7 T cell receptor beta chains from the same sample are listed, as sequenced in a study of T cell repertoires and HLA-DP antigens. Using immunoSEQ multiplex PCR, the repertoire was profiled, and TCRdb retains in-frame clones only, with some absent. Counted here are around 100,000 clones, roughly 92% occurring once; the ten biggest clones make up around 0.3%. No antigen has been identified for these receptors. Sequenced input: CD4+ T cells from PBMCs. The receptor set was obtained from a woman aged 18-30 years in good health and CMV-seronegative.

With regard to this clone: This specimen includes other DNA sequences encoding the same CDR3. The gene calls are TRBV10-3 and TRBJ1-1; D not certain. Trimming removed 4 bases at V and 0 bases at J, with 9 bases between. Germline V gene data show CDR1 as ENHRY and CDR2 as SYGVKD. The CDR3 loop spans 14 amino acids. The DNA for the CDR3 is TGTGCCATCAGTGCTCAAACGATGAACACTGAAGCTTTCTTT. This translates into CAISAQTMNTEAFF.

V usage is TRBV5-6 and J usage is TRBJ1-2, with D maybe TRBD1 (5 bases). Trimming shortened V by 0 bases and J by 4 bases, and 16 bases separated the two germline ends. Germline V CDR1 and CDR2: SGHDT, YYEEEE. The length of the CDR3 is 16 residues. The CDR3 sequence: CASSLGARDGGYGYTF. CDR3 DNA sequence: TGTGCCAGCAGCTTGGGGGCCCGGGACGGAGGCTATGGCTACACCTTC.

The chain links TRBV19 to TRBJ1-2; possible D gene TRBD1, 5 bases. CDR1 and CDR2 from the germline V gene are LNHDA and SQIVND (reference sequence). V was cut by 3 bases and J by 8 bases, with 13 bases left in between. The CDR3 covers 13 residues. CDR3: CASSILGAAGYTF. The CDR3 nucleotides are TGTGCCAGTAGTATTCTAGGGGCGGCGGGCTACACCTTC.

This sequence joins TRBV18 and TRBJ1-1; 10 bases agree with TRBD1. The V segment lost 6 bases and the J segment 5 bases; nucleotides outside the gene matches: 6. Germline values: CDR1 KGHSH, CDR2 LQKENI. The length of the CDR3 is 14 residues. In DNA, the CDR3 is TGTGCCAGCTCCCTAGGACAGGGGGTAACTGAAGCTTTCTTT. Translating gives CASSLGQGVTEAFF.

The V gene is TRBV5-1, the J gene TRBJ1-4, with TRBD1 as a possible D gene (6 bases). This CDR3 is 15 amino acids long. Trimming left V 0 bases short and J 5 bases short, with 11 bases between. Looked up from germline, CDR1 is SGHRS and CDR2 is YFSETQ. CDR3 nucleotide sequence: TGCGCCAGCAGCTTGGAGGGACACCCGAATGAAAAACTGTTTTTT. It codes for CASSLEGHPNEKLFF.

J is TRBJ2-7 and V is TRBV5-6; 9 nucleotides agree with TRBD1. Germline V gene sequence: CDR1 SGHDT, CDR2 YYEEEE. CDR3 length: 16 amino acids. Trimming took 0 bases from V and 0 from J; bases not matched to a gene: 4. DNA of the CDR3: TGTGCCAGCAGCTTGGCGGGGACAGGGAGCTCCTACGAGCAGTACGTC. Translating it yields CASSLAGTGSSYEQYV.

The chain joins TRBV9 to TRBJ2-2, with a tentative D call TRBD2 (6 bases). The CDR3 is 14 residues long. Trimming shortened V by 5 bases and J by 6 bases, and 14 bases separated the two germline ends. Per the germline V gene, CDR1 is SGDLS and CDR2 is YYNGEE. For the CDR3, the DNA is TGTGCCAGCAGGCGGGAAGGTTCACCCGGGGAGCTGTTTTTT. The encoded protein is CASRREGSPGELFF.